One and the same sample provided the 17 T cell receptor beta chains below, sequenced in a study of CD8 T cells in Susac syndrome. With random hexamers, reverse transcription was performed on about 0.5 to 1 ug of RNA. Via MiXCR, TCRdb re-called the immunoSEQ multiplex PCR reads, giving one row per CDR3 protein. The table has about 190,000 distinct CDR3 sequences, 91% seen once. The sample consisted of CD4+ T cells from PBMCs. The source is a human donor with Susac syndrome.

The chain links TRBV7-9 to TRBJ1-6; D is possibly TRBD1 (5 bases). CDR3 length equals 14 residues. The germline gives CDR1 SEHNR, CDR2 FQNEAQ (reference sequence). The V and J ends lost 3 bases and 6 bases respectively, with 9 bases between them. CDR3 sequence: CASSFETANSPLHF. CDR3 nucleotide sequence: TGTGCCAGCAGCTTCGAGACAGCTAATTCACCCCTCCACTTT.

CDR3 sequence: CSASGLAEGQETQYF. In DNA form, the CDR3 reads TGCAGCGCCTCGGGACTAGCGGAGGGACAAGAGACCCAGTACTTC. The chain carries TRBV20-1 and TRBJ2-5, with 11 bases lining up with TRBD2. CDR3 length: 15 residues. Germline CDR1 is DFQATT and CDR2 is SNEGSKA (reference sequence).

The V gene is TRBV12-3 or TRBV12-4, the J gene TRBJ2-7; 8 nucleotides line up with TRBD1. The ends lost 4 bases at V and 1 base at J; junction bases unmatched: 12. The CDR3 extends over 17 amino acids. The CDR3 reads CASSSLNRDRRSYEQYF. CDR3 sequence (DNA): TGTGCCAGCAGTTCTTTAAACCGGGACAGGAGATCCTACGAGCAGTACTTC.

The CDR3 region has the DNA TGTGCCAGCAGCCGAAAAAGCGGGAGGGTCTTTTATGAGCAGTTCTTC. As protein: CASSRKSGRVFYEQFF. The rearrangement joins TRBV12-3 or TRBV12-4 to TRBJ2-1; 10 nucleotides match TRBD2. V shed 6 bases, J shed 8 bases, and the junction held 13 bases outside the gene matches. The CDR3 sequence is 16 residues long.

This sequence joins TRBV20-1 and TRBJ2-3, with TRBD2 matching over 9 bases. Losses at the gene ends were 7 bases for V and 4 bases for J; bases not matched to a gene: 9. CDR1 and CDR2 from the germline V gene are DFQATT and SNEGSKA (reference sequence). The CDR3 totals 14 residues. CDR3 residues: CSVKGGTSPDTQYF. Written as DNA, the CDR3 is TGCAGTGTTAAAGGCGGGACTAGCCCAGATACGCAGTATTTT.

The chain carries TRBV20-1 and TRBJ2-3; maybe TRBD2 (6 bases). The CDR3 is made up of 16 amino acids. Germline assignment: CDR1 DFQATT and CDR2 SNEGSKA (reference sequence). V was cut by 4 bases and J by 0 bases, with 17 bases left in between. The CDR3 bases are TGCAGTGCTAAATCATTGCGGGACGCTAGCACAGATACGCAGTATTTT. Translated: CSAKSLRDASTDTQYF.

The V call is TRBV23-1, the J call TRBJ1-5; D possibly corresponds to TRBD1 (6 bases). TRBV23-1 counts as an open reading frame of uncertain function. V gave up 7 bases and J gave up 5 bases, with 15 bases separating them. The CDR3 runs 14 residues. The CDR3 coding sequence is TGCGCCAGCACTTACAGGGTGGGGGATCAGCCCCAGCATTTT. This translates into CASTYRVGDQPQHF.

This clonotype was detected once. The chain has TRBV11-2 and TRBJ2-3; no reliable D call. CDR1 is SGHAT and CDR2 is FQNNGV in the germline V gene. The CDR3 spans 13 residues. Deletions cut 5 bases from V and 4 bases from J, with 10 bases between. CDR3 residues: CASSRRGSDTQYF. CDR3 sequence (DNA): TGTGCCAGCAGCCGGAGAGGTTCAGATACGCAGTATTTT.

The rearrangement uses TRBV7-3 and TRBJ1-3; 9 positions agree with TRBD1. Germline V gene sequence: CDR1 SGHTA, CDR2 FQGTGA. This CDR3 region has 15 residues. The trim removed 5 bases at V and 2 bases at J, leaving 4 bases unmatched. CDR3 loop: CASSPGQGPGNTIYF. The CDR3, as DNA: TGTGCCAGCAGCCCTGGACAGGGGCCTGGAAACACCATATATTTT.

V gene TRBV5-1 combines with J gene TRBJ2-5, with TRBD1 matching 8 bases. Trimming cost V 3 bases and J 3 bases; bases outside gene matches: 10. Germline V gene sequence: CDR1 SGHRS, CDR2 YFSETQ. CDR3 length equals 16 residues. For the CDR3, the DNA is TGCGCCAGCAGCTCTCTGGACAGGGACCTCAAAGAGACCCAGTACTTC. It specifies CASSSLDRDLKETQYF.

This clonotype was counted a few times. This sequence joins TRBV20-1 and TRBJ1-1; D is perhaps TRBD1 (6 bases). The ends were cut back, 3 bases at V and 1 base at J, with 9 bases in the middle. This CDR3 is built from 13 residues. Germline V gene lookup returns CDR1 DFQATT and CDR2 SNEGSKA (reference sequence). This chain's CDR3 is CSARTGGNTEAFF. CDR3 sequence (DNA): TGCAGTGCTAGGACAGGAGGGAACACTGAAGCTTTCTTT.

The chain recombines TRBV29-1 with TRBJ1-2, with 8 bases identical to TRBD1. CDR3 length: 14 amino acids. With V trimmed by 6 bases and J by 0 bases, 6 bases remained unmatched. Germline values: CDR1 SQVTM, CDR2 ANQGSEA. CDR3 residues: CSVAGQGTNYGYTF. CDR3 DNA sequence: TGCAGCGTGGCTGGACAGGGAACTAACTATGGCTACACCTTC. The variable domain in full, completed from reference TRBV29-1 and TRBJ1-2, reads SAVISQKPSRDICQRGTSLTIQCQVDSQVTMMFWYRQQPGQSLTLIATANQGSEATYESGFVIDKFPISRPNLTFSTLTVSNMSPEDSSIYLCSVAGQGTNYGYTFGSGTRLTVV.

The rearrangement uses TRBV30 and TRBJ1-4; TRBD1 might be the D (6 bases). V shed 0 bases and J shed 7 bases, with 18 bases lying between them. CDR1 and CDR2 from the germline V gene are GTSNPN and SVGIG (reference sequence). This CDR3 contains 16 residues. The CDR3: CAWSVLQGLYGEKLFF. The CDR3 DNA reads as TGTGCCTGGAGTGTACTACAGGGACTATACGGTGAAAAACTGTTTTTT. The whole variable domain, remainder taken from reference TRBV30 and TRBJ1-4, is SQTIHQWPATLVQPVGSPLSLECTVEGTSNPNLYWYRQAAGRGLQLLFYSVGIGQISSEVPQNLSASRPQDRQFILSSKKLLLSDSGFYLCAWSVLQGLYGEKLFFGSGTQLSVL.

CDR3: CASSRDRTHYGYTF. The CDR3 DNA reads TGTGCCAGCAGTCGGGACAGAACCCACTATGGCTACACCTTC. This rearrangement joins TRBV6-5 to TRBJ1-2, with 7 nucleotides matching TRBD1. The germline gives CDR1 MNHEY, CDR2 SVGAGI. Losses at the gene ends were 5 bases for V and 3 bases for J; bases not matched to a gene: 6. The CDR3 consists of 14 residues.

V usage is TRBV20-1 and J usage is TRBJ2-3; D unclear. CDR1 DFQATT and CDR2 SNEGSKA come from the germline V gene (reference sequence). The CDR3 has 14 amino acids. Trimming removed 2 bases from V and 0 bases from J, with 9 bases in between. CDR3 residues: CSARPFASTDTQYF. The CDR3 coding sequence is TGCAGTGCTAGACCCTTCGCGAGCACAGATACGCAGTATTTT.

The V gene is TRBV25-1, the J gene TRBJ2-7, with 8 nucleotides matching TRBD1. Trimming took 5 bases from V and 4 from J; bases not matched to a gene: 4. The CDR3 runs 13 residues. In germline, CDR1 is MGHDK, CDR2 SYGVNS. CDR3 protein: CASSLDRVYEQYF. The CDR3 region has the DNA TGTGCCAGCAGTCTGGACAGGGTGTACGAGCAGTACTTC.

V is TRBV6-1 and J is TRBJ1-1, with D maybe TRBD1 (5 bases). CDR1 is MNHNS, CDR2 SASEGT, per germline. The V and J ends lost 2 bases and 1 base respectively, with 8 bases between them. This CDR3 region has 14 residues. The CDR3 nucleotides read TGTGCCAGCAGTGAATGGGGGACGAACACTGAAGCTTTCTTT. Its protein is CASSEWGTNTEAFF.